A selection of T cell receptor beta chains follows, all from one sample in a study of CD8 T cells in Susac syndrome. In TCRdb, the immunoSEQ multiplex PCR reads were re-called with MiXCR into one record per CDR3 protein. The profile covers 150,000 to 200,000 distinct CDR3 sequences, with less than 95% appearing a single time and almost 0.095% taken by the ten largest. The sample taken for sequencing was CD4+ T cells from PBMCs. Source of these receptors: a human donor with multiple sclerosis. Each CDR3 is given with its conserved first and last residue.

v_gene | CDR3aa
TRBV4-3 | CASSQDRFQETQYF
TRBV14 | CASSYSGELFF
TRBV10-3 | CAISPGARETQYF
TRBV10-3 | CAISLPNSYEQYF
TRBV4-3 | CASSQGPAGGSGELFF
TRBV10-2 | CASSGRRALGAFF
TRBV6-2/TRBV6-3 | CASSRMGVAAMNTEAFF
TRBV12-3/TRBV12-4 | CASSNREGYTEAFF
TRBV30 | CAWSDRAMNQPQHF
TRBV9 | CASSVDMVVPGQEDNEQFF
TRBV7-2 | CASSGRGGEQFF
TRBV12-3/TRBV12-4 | CASSRPWQSTEAFF
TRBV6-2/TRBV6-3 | CASTWDISNQPQHF
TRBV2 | CASSLAGDQPQHF
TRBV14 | CASSQLQGGFGETQYF
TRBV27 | CASSLATGSTDTQYF
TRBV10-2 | CASIRGLGTEAFF
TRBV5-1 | CASSPGPSSGGQYF
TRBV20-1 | CSALGRDRGIDEQFF
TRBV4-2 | CASSQVGAPGANVLTF
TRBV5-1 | CASSLVPGAHEQFF
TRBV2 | CASSGTGGNYGYTF
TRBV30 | CAWSFRGPGSEKLFF
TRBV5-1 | CASSWGEKGYTF
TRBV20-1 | CSARPPGFSYEQYF
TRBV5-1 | CASSLLESTYEQYF
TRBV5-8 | CASSPRLRGNNEQFF
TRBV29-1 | CSVDAGWGMNTEAFF
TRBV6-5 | CASSYSAKGRDIQYF
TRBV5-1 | CASSFWGESGTEAFF
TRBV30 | CAWRNRGPTISEQFF
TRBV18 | CASSPVTGELFF